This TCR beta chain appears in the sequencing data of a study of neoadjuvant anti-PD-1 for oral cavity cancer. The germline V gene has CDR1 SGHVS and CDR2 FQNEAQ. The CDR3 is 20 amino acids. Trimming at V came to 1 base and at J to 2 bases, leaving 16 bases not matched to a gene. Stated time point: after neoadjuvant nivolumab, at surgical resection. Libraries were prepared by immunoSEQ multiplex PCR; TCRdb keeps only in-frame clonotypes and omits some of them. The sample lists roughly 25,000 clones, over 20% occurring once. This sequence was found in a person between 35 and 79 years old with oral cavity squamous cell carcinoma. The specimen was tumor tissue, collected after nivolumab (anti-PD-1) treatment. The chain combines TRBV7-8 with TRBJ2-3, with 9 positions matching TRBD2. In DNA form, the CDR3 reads TGTGCCAGCAGCTTAGGTTTTTTCGCGCTAGCGGGGAAAATCACAGATACGCAGTATTTT. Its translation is CASSLGFFALAGKITDTQYF.